This T cell receptor (beta chain) was profiled in a study of blood T cell repertoires in COVID-19. Study-wide context: T cells, B-cell-depleted T cells, or PBMCs provided the cDNA or gDNA that served as material.

The germline V and J ends were trimmed by 0 bases and 6 bases, with 14 bases remaining between them. The CDR3 spans 15 residues. Germline V gene lookup returns CDR1 SGHAT and CDR2 FQNNGV. Methods used by the authors: Estimates of nucleated cell counts were drawn from the amplification of reference gene primers. The protocol was immunoSEQ multiplex PCR, while the TCRdb copy is restricted to in-frame clones and leaves out a portion. That table is the source of V, J and clone size, and D and trimming were worked out from the DNA. This table has around 300,000 clones, 87% appearing once. This clone was counted once.

J is TRBJ1-1 and V is TRBV11-2; D uncertain. The receptor was isolated from a young man with active or convalescent COVID-19. Sequenced sample: peripheral blood. CDR3 protein: CASSLEGGSGPEAFF. The CDR3 coding sequence is TGTGCCAGCAGCTTAGAGGGAGGCAGCGGCCCTGAAGCTTTCTTT.